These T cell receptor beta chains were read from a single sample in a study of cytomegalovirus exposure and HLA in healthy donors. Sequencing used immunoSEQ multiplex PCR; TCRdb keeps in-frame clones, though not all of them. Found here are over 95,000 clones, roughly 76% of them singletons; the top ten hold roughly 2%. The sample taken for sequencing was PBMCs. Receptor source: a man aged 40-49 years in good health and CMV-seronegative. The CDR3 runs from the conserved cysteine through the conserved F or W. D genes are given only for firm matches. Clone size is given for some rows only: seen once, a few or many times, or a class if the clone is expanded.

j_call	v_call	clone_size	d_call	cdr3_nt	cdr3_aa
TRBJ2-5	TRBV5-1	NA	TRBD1	TGCGCCAGCAGCTTGGTATCAGGGGGACAAGAGACCCAGTACTTC	CASSLVSGGQETQYF
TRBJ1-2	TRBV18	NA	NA	TGTGCCAGCTTACCGAAGGGAGAGAGCTATGGCTACACCTTC	CASLPKGESYGYTF
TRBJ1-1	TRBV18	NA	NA	TGTGCCAGCTCGCCGGGACAGAACACTGAAGCTTTCTTT	CASSPGQNTEAFF
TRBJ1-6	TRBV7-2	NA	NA	TGTGCCAGCAGCTACTTATCCCCAGGGCTAGGAGCCCTCCACTTT	CASSYLSPGLGALHF
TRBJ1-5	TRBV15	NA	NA	TGTGCCACCAGCAGAGATGCAGGGTTTGTTAGCAATCAGCCCCAGCATTTT	CATSRDAGFVSNQPQHF
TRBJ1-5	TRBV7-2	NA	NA	TGTGCCAGCAGCCAGGGTACTCAGCCCCAGCATTTT	CASSQGTQPQHF
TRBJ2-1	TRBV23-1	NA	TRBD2	TGCGCCAGCACGGGGGGAGACAATGAGCAGTTCTTC	CASTGGDNEQFF
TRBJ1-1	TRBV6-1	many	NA	TGTGCCAGCACTAAGGGACACCAGAACACTGAAGCTTTCTTT	CASTKGHQNTEAFF
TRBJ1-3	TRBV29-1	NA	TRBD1	TGCAGCGGGGGGACAGCTGGAAACACCATATATTTT	CSGGTAGNTIYF
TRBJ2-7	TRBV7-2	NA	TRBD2	TGTGCCAGCAGCCCCCCTCCCCAGCGGGGCTACGAGCAGTACTTC	CASSPPPQRGYEQYF
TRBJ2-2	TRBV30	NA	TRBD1	TGTGCCTGGAGTGTAAACAGGGGCACCGGGGAGCTGTTTTTT	CAWSVNRGTGELFF
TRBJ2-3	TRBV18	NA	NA	TGTGCCAGCTCACCACCATCATCGGGGACAGATACGCAGTATTTT	CASSPPSSGTDTQYF
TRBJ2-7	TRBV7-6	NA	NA	TGTGCCAGCAGCTTTAGCGGCAGCTCCTACGAGCAGTACTTC	CASSFSGSSYEQYF
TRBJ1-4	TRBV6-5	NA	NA	TGTGCCAGCAGTTACTCGTCGGTGGTCGGGAATGAAAAACTGTTTTTT	CASSYSSVVGNEKLFF
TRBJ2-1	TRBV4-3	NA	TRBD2	TGCGCCAGCAGCCAAGGTTTGACTAGCGGGAGGGCCTATGAGCAGTTCTTC	CASSQGLTSGRAYEQFF
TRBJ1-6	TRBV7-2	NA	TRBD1	TGTGCCAGCGGTATGGACAGGACCTATAATTCACCCCTCCACTTT	CASGMDRTYNSPLHF
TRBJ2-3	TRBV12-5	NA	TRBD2	TGTGCTAGTGGTTTGGTAGTGGGGGGGAGCACAGATACGCAGTATTTT	CASGLVVGGSTDTQYF
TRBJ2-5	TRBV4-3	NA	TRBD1	TGCGCCAGCAGCCAGGGGTGGACAGGTGGAGGAGAGACCCAGTACTTC	CASSQGWTGGGETQYF
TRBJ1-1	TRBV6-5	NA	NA	TGTGCCAGCAGTTACAATCATCTAACTGAAGCTTTCTTT	CASSYNHLTEAFF
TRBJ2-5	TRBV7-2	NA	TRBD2	TGTGCCAGCAGCCTCGAGAGCGGGGAAGAGACCCAGTACTTC	CASSLESGEETQYF
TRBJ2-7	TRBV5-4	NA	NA	TGTGCCAGCAGCTTGGGAGGCAGGGATCCCTACGAGCAGTACTTC	CASSLGGRDPYEQYF
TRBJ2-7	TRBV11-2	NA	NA	TGTGCCAGCAGCTTAGACGCCTACGAGCAGTACTTC	CASSLDAYEQYF
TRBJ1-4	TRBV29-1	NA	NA	TGCAGCGTTGTTAGCGGACCTACTAATGAAAAACTGTTTTTT	CSVVSGPTNEKLFF
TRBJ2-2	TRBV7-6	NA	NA	TGTGCCAGCAGCTTATCTGGACAAAACACCGGGGAGCTGTTTTTT	CASSLSGQNTGELFF
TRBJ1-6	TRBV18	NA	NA	TGTGCCAGCTCCCGGGCAGGGGAGCGTTCACCCCTCCACTTT	CASSRAGERSPLHF
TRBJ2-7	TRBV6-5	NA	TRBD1	TGTGCCAGCAGTAAGCTCGGGACAGGGATCCACGAGCAGTACTTC	CASSKLGTGIHEQYF
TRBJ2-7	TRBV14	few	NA	TGTGCCAGCAGCCATTCAAGGGGGTCGGCCTACGAGCAGTACTTC	CASSHSRGSAYEQYF
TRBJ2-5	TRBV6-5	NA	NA	TGTGCCAGCAGTTACTCGGAGGTTCTAGAGACCCAGTACTTC	CASSYSEVLETQYF